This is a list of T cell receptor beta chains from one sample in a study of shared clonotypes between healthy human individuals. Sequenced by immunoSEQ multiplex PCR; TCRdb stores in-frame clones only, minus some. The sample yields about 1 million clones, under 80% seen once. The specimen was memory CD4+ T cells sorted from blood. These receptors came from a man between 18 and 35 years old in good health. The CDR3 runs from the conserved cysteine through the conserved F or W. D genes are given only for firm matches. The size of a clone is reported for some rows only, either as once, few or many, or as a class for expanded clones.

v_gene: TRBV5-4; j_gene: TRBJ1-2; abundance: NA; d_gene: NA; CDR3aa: CASSFRENYGYTF; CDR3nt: TGTGCCAGCAGCTTCAGGGAAAACTATGGCTACACCTTC
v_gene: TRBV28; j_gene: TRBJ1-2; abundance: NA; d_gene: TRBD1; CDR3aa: CASRGGTVNYGYTF; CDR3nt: TGTGCCAGCAGAGGTGGGACAGTGAACTATGGCTACACCTTC
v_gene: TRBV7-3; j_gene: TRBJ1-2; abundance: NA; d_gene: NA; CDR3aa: CASSISEDAWTYGYTF; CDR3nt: TGTGCCAGCAGCATTAGCGAAGACGCTTGGACCTATGGCTACACCTTC
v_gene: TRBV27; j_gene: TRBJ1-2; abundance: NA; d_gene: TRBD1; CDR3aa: CASSLTGTGVGGYTF; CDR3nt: TGTGCCAGCAGTCTTACCGGGACAGGGGTGGGTGGCTACACCTTC
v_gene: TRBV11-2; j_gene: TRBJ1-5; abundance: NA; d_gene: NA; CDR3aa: CASSLNRNQPQHF; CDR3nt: TGTGCCAGCAGCTTAAACAGAAATCAGCCCCAGCATTTT
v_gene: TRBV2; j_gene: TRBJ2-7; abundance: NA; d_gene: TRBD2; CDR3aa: CASIPHLGGNSYEQYF; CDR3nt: TGTGCCAGCATACCCCACCTCGGGGGGAACTCCTACGAGCAGTACTTC
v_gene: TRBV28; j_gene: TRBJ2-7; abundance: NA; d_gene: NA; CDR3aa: CASSFSTNLYEQYF; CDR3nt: TGTGCCAGCAGTTTCTCCACTAACCTCTACGAGCAGTACTTC
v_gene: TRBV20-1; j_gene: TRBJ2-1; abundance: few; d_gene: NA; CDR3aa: CSAHVKAEQFF; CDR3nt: TGCAGTGCTCATGTAAAGGCTGAGCAGTTCTTC
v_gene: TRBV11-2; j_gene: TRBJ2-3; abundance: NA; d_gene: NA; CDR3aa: CASSLFFRTDTQYF; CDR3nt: TGTGCCAGCAGCTTGTTCTTTCGTACAGATACGCAGTATTTT
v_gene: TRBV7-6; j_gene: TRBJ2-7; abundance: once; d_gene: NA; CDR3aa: CASSSMETSYEQYF; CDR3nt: TGTGCCAGCAGCTCTATGGAGACCTCCTACGAGCAGTACTTC
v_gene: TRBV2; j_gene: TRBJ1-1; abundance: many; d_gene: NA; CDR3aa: CASSRSQFEAFF; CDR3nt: TGTGCCAGCAGCCGAAGCCAGTTTGAAGCTTTCTTT
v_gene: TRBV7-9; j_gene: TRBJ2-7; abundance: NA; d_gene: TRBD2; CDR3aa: CASSETSGPTNEQYF; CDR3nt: TGTGCCAGCAGCGAAACTAGCGGGCCGACTAACGAGCAGTACTTC
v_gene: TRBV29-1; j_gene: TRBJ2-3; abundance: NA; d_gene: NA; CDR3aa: CSALEGSDTQYF; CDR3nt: TGCAGCGCCCTGGAGGGGTCAGATACGCAGTATTTT
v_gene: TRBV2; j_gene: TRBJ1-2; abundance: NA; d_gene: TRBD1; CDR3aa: CASSPYTGGAYGYTF; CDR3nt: TGTGCCAGCAGTCCTTATACAGGGGGCGCCTATGGCTACACCTTC
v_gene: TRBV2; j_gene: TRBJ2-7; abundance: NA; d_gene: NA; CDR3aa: CASRLNSYEQYF; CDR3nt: TGTGCCAGCCGACTAAACTCCTACGAGCAGTACTTC
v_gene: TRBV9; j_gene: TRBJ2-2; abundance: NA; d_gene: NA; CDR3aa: CASSVDARLTGELFF; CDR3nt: TGTGCCAGCAGCGTAGACGCGCGACTCACCGGGGAGCTGTTTTTT
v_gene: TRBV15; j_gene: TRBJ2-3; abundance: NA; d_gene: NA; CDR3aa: CATSHSTDTQYF; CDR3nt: TGTGCCACCAGTCATAGCACAGATACGCAGTATTTT
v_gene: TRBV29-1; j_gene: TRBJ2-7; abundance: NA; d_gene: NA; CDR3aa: CSVKEAGDSFHVYEQYF; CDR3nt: TGCAGCGTCAAAGAGGCAGGGGACTCTTTCCACGTCTACGAGCAGTACTTC
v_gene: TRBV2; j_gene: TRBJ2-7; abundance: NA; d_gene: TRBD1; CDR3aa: CASSPDRGRFGEQYF; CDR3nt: TGTGCCAGCAGCCCTGACAGGGGGCGCTTCGGCGAGCAGTACTTC
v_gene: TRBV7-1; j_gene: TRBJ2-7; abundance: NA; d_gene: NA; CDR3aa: CASSSPAAEGGAFSRGISAYEQYF; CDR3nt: TGTGCCAGCAGCTCGCCTGCAGCTGAAGGAGGGGCGTTTAGCAGGGGCATAAGTGCCTACGAGCAGTACTTC
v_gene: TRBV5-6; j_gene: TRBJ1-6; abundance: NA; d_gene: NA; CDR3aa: CASSLELGVPVSYNSPLHF; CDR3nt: TGTGCCAGCAGCTTGGAACTAGGGGTGCCGGTTTCCTATAATTCACCCCTCCACTTT
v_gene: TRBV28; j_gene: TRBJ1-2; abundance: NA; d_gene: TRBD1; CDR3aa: CASSPTQGVQGYTF; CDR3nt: TGTGCCAGCAGTCCAACCCAGGGGGTACAAGGCTACACCTTC
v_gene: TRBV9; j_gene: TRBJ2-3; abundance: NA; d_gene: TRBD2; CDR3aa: CASSVGRTSRNADTQYF; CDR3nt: TGTGCCAGCAGCGTAGGACGGACTAGTCGGAATGCAGATACGCAGTATTTT
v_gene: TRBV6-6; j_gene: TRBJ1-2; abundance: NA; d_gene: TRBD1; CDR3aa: CASSSNRGQDGYTF; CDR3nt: TGTGCCAGCAGTAGCAACAGGGGGCAGGATGGCTACACCTTC
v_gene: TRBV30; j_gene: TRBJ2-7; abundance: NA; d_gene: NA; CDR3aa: CAWTPSSYEQYF; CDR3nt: TGTGCCTGGACTCCGTCCTCCTACGAGCAGTACTTC
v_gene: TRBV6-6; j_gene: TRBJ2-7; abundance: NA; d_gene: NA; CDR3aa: CASRTEGTTDEQYF; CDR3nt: TGTGCCAGCAGAACCGAGGGCACGACGGACGAGCAGTACTTC
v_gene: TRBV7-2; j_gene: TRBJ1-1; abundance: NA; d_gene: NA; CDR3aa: CASSLGDAREAFF; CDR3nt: TGTGCCAGCAGCTTAGGGGACGCCCGTGAAGCTTTCTTT
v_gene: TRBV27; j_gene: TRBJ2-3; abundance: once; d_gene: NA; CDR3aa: CASSPLLGADTQYF; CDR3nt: TGTGCCAGCAGTCCCCTCCTAGGCGCAGATACGCAGTATTTT
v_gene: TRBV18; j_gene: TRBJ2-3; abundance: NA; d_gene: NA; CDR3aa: CASSQDRAGDTQYF; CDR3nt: TGTGCCAGCTCACAAGACAGGGCGGGGGATACGCAGTATTTT
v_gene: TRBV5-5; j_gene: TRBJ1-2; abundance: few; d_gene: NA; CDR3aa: CASTHRRGEGGYTF; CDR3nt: TGTGCCAGCACCCACCGGAGAGGGGAAGGTGGCTACACCTTC
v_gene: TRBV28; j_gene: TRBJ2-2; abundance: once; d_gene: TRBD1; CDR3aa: CASSLGTGALTGELFF; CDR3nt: TGTGCCAGCAGTTTAGGGACAGGCGCCCTCACCGGGGAGCTGTTTTTT
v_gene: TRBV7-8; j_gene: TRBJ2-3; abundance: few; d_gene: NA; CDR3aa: CASSPRGGRGSTDTQYF; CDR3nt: TGTGCCAGCAGCCCTAGGGGCGGACGCGGTAGCACAGATACGCAGTATTTT
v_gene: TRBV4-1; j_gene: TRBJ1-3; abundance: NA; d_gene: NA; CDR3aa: CASSQETTASGNTIYF; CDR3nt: TGCGCCAGCAGCCAAGAAACCACAGCCTCTGGAAACACCATATATTTT
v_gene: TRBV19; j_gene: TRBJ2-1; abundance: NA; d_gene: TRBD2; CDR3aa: CASSLAGLGYNEQFF; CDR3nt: TGTGCCAGTTCATTAGCGGGCCTCGGCTACAATGAGCAGTTCTTC
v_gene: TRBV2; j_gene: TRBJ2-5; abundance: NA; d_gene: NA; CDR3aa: CASSDPAETQYF; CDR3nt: TGTGCCAGCAGTGACCCAGCGGAGACCCAGTACTTC
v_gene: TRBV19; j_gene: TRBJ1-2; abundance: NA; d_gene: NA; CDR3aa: CASSILGREYGYTF; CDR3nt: TGTGCCAGTAGTATTCTCGGCAGGGAGTACGGCTACACCTTC
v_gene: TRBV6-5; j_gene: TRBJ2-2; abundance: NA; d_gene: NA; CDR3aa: CAISDYTTNTGELFF; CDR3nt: TGTGCCATCAGTGACTACACAACGAACACCGGGGAGCTGTTTTTT
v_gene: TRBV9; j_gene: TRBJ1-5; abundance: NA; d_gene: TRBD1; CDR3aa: CASSEGTERNQPQHF; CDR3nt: TGTGCCAGCAGCGAGGGGACAGAGCGCAATCAGCCCCAGCATTTT
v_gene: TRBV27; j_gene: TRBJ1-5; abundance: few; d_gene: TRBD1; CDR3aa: CATGRDRGNQPQHF; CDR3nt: TGTGCCACCGGCCGGGACAGGGGCAATCAGCCCCAGCATTTT
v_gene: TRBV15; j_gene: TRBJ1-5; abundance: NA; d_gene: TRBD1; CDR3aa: CATSRDRGDQPQHF; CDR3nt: TGTGCCACCAGCAGGGACAGGGGGGATCAGCCCCAGCATTTT
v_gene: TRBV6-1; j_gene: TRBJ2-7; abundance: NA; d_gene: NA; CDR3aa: CASSPMGLIGYEQYF; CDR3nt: TGTGCCAGCAGCCCAATGGGTTTGATCGGCTACGAGCAGTACTTC
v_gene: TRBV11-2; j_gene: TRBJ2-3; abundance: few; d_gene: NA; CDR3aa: CASSPGTVATADTQYF; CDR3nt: TGTGCCAGCAGCCCCGGGACGGTGGCGACGGCAGATACGCAGTATTTT
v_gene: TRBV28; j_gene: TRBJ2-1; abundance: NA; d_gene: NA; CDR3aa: CASTEAWSYNEQFF; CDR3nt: TGTGCCAGTACAGAGGCTTGGTCCTACAATGAGCAGTTCTTC
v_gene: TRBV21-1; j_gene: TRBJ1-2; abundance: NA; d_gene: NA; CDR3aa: CASSKRQVGRTNYGYTF; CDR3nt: TGTGCCAGCAGCAAAAGACAGGTTGGCAGGACTAACTATGGCTACACCTTC
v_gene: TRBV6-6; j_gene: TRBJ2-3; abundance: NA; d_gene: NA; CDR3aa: CASSYSSSPTDTQYF; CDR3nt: TGTGCCAGCAGTTACTCGTCCAGTCCCACAGATACGCAGTATTTT
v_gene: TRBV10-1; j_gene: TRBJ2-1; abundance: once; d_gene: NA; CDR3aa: CACREQFF; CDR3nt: TGCGCCTGCCGCGAGCAGTTCTTC
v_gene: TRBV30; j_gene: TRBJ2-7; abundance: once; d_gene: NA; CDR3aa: CAWAGFPLSDYEQYF; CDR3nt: TGTGCCTGGGCAGGATTCCCACTATCTGACTACGAGCAGTACTTC
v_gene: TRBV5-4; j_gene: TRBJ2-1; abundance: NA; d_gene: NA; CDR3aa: CASSLADIRSYNEQFF; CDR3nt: TGTGCCAGCAGCTTGGCAGACATCCGCTCCTACAATGAGCAGTTCTTC
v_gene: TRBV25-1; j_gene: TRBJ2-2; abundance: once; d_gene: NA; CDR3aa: CASSRFNTGELFF; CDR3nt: TGTGCCAGCAGCCGCTTCAACACCGGGGAGCTGTTTTTT
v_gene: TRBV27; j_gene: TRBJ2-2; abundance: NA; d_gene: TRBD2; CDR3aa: CASRTSGGPNTGELFF; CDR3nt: TGTGCCAGCAGAACTAGCGGGGGGCCAAACACCGGGGAGCTGTTTTTT
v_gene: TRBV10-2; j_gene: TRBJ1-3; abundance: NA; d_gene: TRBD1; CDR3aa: CASGQGGNTIYF; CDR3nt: TGCGCCAGCGGACAGGGGGGAAACACCATATATTTT
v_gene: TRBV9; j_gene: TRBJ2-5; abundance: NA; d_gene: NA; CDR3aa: CASSVVLWSRGVETQYF; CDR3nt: TGTGCCAGCAGCGTAGTACTTTGGAGCAGGGGGGTCGAGACCCAGTACTTC